This is a list of T cell receptor beta chains from one sample in a study of early T cells in non-severe SARS-CoV-2 infection. One entry per CDR3 protein results from TCRdb running MiXCR on the 5' RACE reads. The sample consists of some 40,000 distinct CDR3 sequences, under 7.5% of them appearing once. Sequenced here: whole blood, sampled at baseline. Receptor source: an adult who was a healthcare worker with PCR-confirmed SARS-CoV-2 infection or an uninfected control (not recorded which). Both conserved end residues are part of each CDR3. A D gene is named only where the DNA matches it firmly. The size entry is marked missing in some rows and otherwise reads once, few, many or a size class.

-	many	TRBV28	TRBJ2-1	TGTGCCAGCAGCCAGGGGAGGGGTGAGCAGTTCTTC	CASSQGRGEQFF
-	few	TRBV7-2	TRBJ2-7	TGTGCCAGCAGCTGGGACGGGACGGGAGCTGAGCAGTACTTC	CASSWDGTGAEQYF
TRBD1	few	TRBV5-1	TRBJ1-2	TGCGCCAGCAGCTTGGGACAGGGTGTGGATGGCTACACCTTC	CASSLGQGVDGYTF
-	many	TRBV5-1	TRBJ2-1	TGCGCCAGCAGCTTGGACAGCCGACCCTACAATGAGCAGTTCTTC	CASSLDSRPYNEQFF
TRBD2	few	TRBV5-1	TRBJ2-1	TGCGCCAGCAGCTGGGCCGGGACTAGCGGGAGAGGTGAGCAGTTCTTC	CASSWAGTSGRGEQFF
-	few	TRBV2	TRBJ2-4	TGTGCCAGCAAGGGCAGAGCAGCCAAAAACATTCAGTACTTC	CASKGRAAKNIQYF
-	-	TRBV7-3	TRBJ2-3	TGTGCCAGCAGCTTTGGAGGGGCAGATACGCAGTATTTT	CASSFGGADTQYF
TRBD1	few	TRBV11-3	TRBJ2-2	TGTGCCAGCAGCTTATCGCAGGGGGACACCGGGGAGCTGTTTTTT	CASSLSQGDTGELFF
-	few	TRBV5-6	TRBJ2-2	TGTGCCAGCAGCTTGGCAGGACCCGGGGAGCTGTTTTTT	CASSLAGPGELFF
TRBD2	-	TRBV7-8	TRBJ2-4	TGTGCCAGCAGCGGGGGGGACAAAAACATTCAGTACTTC	CASSGGDKNIQYF
-	many	TRBV10-3	TRBJ2-1	TGTGCCATCAGTGAGTTCCAGGACAATGAGCAGTTCTTC	CAISEFQDNEQFF
-	few	TRBV12-3/TRBV12-4	TRBJ2-5	TGTGCCAGCAGTCCCACGGGGCGGCAAGAGACCCAGTACTTC	CASSPTGRQETQYF
-	-	TRBV4-1	TRBJ2-7	TGCGCCAGCAGCCGCTTTTCGGGGGCTGCCTACGAGCAGTACTTC	CASSRFSGAAYEQYF
-	many	TRBV7-9	TRBJ1-1	TGTGCCAGCAGCTCGTTGACAAGAGATGGGTCTGAAGCTTTCTTT	CASSSLTRDGSEAFF
-	few	TRBV7-9	TRBJ1-2	TGTGCCAGCAGCCCCGATAGTAGCGGTGGCTACACCTTC	CASSPDSSGGYTF
TRBD2	many	TRBV4-1	TRBJ2-1	TGCGCCAGCAGCCAAGTAACTAGCGGGTCATACAATGAGCAGTTCTTC	CASSQVTSGSYNEQFF
-	few	TRBV12-3/TRBV12-4	TRBJ1-2	TGTGCCAGCAGACCATCAGCCGGTGACTATGGCTACACCTTC	CASRPSAGDYGYTF
-	many	TRBV7-9	TRBJ2-2	TGTGCCAGCAGCGCGACCTTCACCGGGGAGCTGTTTTTT	CASSATFTGELFF
-	many	TRBV7-2	TRBJ1-4	TGTGCCAGCAGCTTAGGAACAGCACAGCAGAAACTGTTTTTT	CASSLGTAQQKLFF
-	-	TRBV2	TRBJ1-1	TGTGCCAGCATAAGGACCTTGGGCATGAACACTGAAGCTTTCTTT	CASIRTLGMNTEAFF
-	many	TRBV20-1	TRBJ2-2	TGCAGTTCAGCGAGTGGAAACACCGGGGAGCTGTTTTTT	CSSASGNTGELFF
TRBD2	few	TRBV7-6	TRBJ2-3	TGTGCCAGCAGTCCGGGACTAGCGGATACGCAGTATTTT	CASSPGLADTQYF
-	-	TRBV7-9	TRBJ2-7	TGTGCCAGCAGCCGGCCCAACGTCGGGCTCGAGCAGTACTTC	CASSRPNVGLEQYF
-	many	TRBV6-6	TRBJ1-1	TGTGCCAGCAGCATGGGACTGAGCACTGAAGCTTTCTTT	CASSMGLSTEAFF
-	-	TRBV2	TRBJ2-3	TGTGCCAGCTTGGGCGGGTCACCAGATACGCAGTATTTT	CASLGGSPDTQYF
-	many	TRBV28	TRBJ1-3	TGTGCCAGCCTCTCAGGGCCCTCTGGAAACACCATATATTTT	CASLSGPSGNTIYF
-	many	TRBV20-1	TRBJ2-5	TGCAGTGCTAGTCTACCCCTTAGTGGCGAGACCCAGTACTTC	CSASLPLSGETQYF
TRBD2	few	TRBV20-1	TRBJ2-1	TGCAGTGCTAGAGTGGCTAGCGGGTTCAATGAGCAGTTCTTC	CSARVASGFNEQFF
-	many	TRBV24-1	TRBJ2-3	TGTGCCACCAGTGACCCGAGACCGGAGAGCACAGATACGCAGTATTTT	CATSDPRPESTDTQYF
-	many	TRBV20-1	TRBJ1-1	TGCAGTGCTAGGTCGACCGTCATGAACACTGAAGCTTTCTTT	CSARSTVMNTEAFF
TRBD2	few	TRBV12-3/TRBV12-4	TRBJ2-1	TGTGCCAGCAGCCCCGGGACTAGAGAGTTCTTC	CASSPGTREFF
TRBD1	few	TRBV28	TRBJ2-7	TGTGCCAGCAGCTCTAGCGGACAGGGGAGGCGGGAGCAGTACTTC	CASSSSGQGRREQYF
-	many	TRBV29-1	TRBJ2-1	TGCAGCGCCGGTCGCGGCCAGGGGTCCTACAATGAGCAGTTCTTC	CSAGRGQGSYNEQFF
TRBD1	few	TRBV12-3/TRBV12-4	TRBJ2-7	TGTGCCAGCAGTTTCGGGACAGGGGGCGAGCAGTACTTC	CASSFGTGGEQYF
TRBD1	many	TRBV5-1	TRBJ2-7	TGCGCCAGCAGCCGCAGACAGGGACCCTACGAGCAGTACTTC	CASSRRQGPYEQYF
TRBD2	few	TRBV6-2/TRBV6-3	TRBJ2-1	TGTGCCAGCTATTCCCCGGGGCTAGCGGCTTACAATGAGCAGTTCTTC	CASYSPGLAAYNEQFF
-	-	TRBV7-2	TRBJ2-1	TGTGCCAGCAGCTGGGGGAGCACGCAGTTCTTC	CASSWGSTQFF
-	few	TRBV9	TRBJ2-3	TGTGCCAGCAGCGTAGTGGGTAGAGATACGCAGTATTTT	CASSVVGRDTQYF
-	many	TRBV7-6	TRBJ1-3	TGTGCCAGCAGCGCCGAGGGGGGGCACTTCACTGCTAGGCTGCCTGGAAACACCATATATTTT	CASSAEGGHFTARLPGNTIYF
TRBD2	many	TRBV4-3	TRBJ2-2	TGCGCCAGCAGCCAAGATTGGGAGGGCACCGGGGAGCTGTTTTTT	CASSQDWEGTGELFF
-	-	TRBV20-1	TRBJ2-7	TGCAGTGCTAGCTTGGTTCAGAAGGGCTACGAGCAGTACTTC	CSASLVQKGYEQYF
-	many	TRBV2	TRBJ2-1	TGTGCCAGCAGCGCAGCCGGGACCAAAACGGGTGAGCAGTTCTTC	CASSAAGTKTGEQFF
-	few	TRBV19	TRBJ2-3	TGTGCCAGTAGTAATCGGGGACTCACAGATACGCAGTATTTT	CASSNRGLTDTQYF
-	few	TRBV5-5	TRBJ1-3	TGTGCCAGCAGCCTAACGGCAGGTCTGGGAAACACCATATATTTT	CASSLTAGLGNTIYF
-	many	TRBV7-9	TRBJ1-6	TGTGCCAGCAGCTTAGGGTTCCGCGACAGGATAAATTCACCCCTCCACTTT	CASSLGFRDRINSPLHF
-	-	TRBV5-4	TRBJ1-6	TGTGCCACTTCCCGGGACCCAGGTTCACCCCTCCACTTT	CATSRDPGSPLHF
-	few	TRBV3-1	TRBJ2-1	TGTGCCAGCAGACACTCAGGCAATAATGAGCAGTTCTTC	CASRHSGNNEQFF
TRBD2	few	TRBV20-1	TRBJ2-7	TGCAGTGCTAGACCCCGATGGCGGGAGGGACTCGAGCAGTACTTC	CSARPRWREGLEQYF
-	many	TRBV7-9	TRBJ2-1	TGTGCCAGCAGCGCGAAACGCGGGACCACCTCCGGCAATGAGCAGTTCTTC	CASSAKRGTTSGNEQFF